This record looks at one TCR beta chain sequence and its context. The CDR3 runs to 17 residues. Germline lookup yields CDR1 LGHNA and CDR2 YNFKEQ. With V trimmed by 5 bases and J by 0 bases, 11 bases remained unmatched. The data derive from a study of blood T cell repertoires in COVID-19. Study background: Researchers got acute and convalescent COVID-19 samples from the United States, Italy and Spain. Sources were T cells, B-cell-depleted T cells, or PBMCs; the material itself was cDNA or gDNA.

In the original workflow: From reference gene primer amplification, estimates of nucleated cell counts were derived. Some clones are missing from TCRdb's copy, which holds only in-frame ones; the method was immunoSEQ multiplex PCR. Clonal size and the V and J genes are those of that table, whereas D and trimming came from the DNA. The sample has 34,000 or so clones; approximately 80% are singletons. The receptor was derived from an elderly man with acute or convalescent COVID-19. Sequencing used peripheral blood. The genes are TRBV4-2 and TRBJ1-1, with 8 bases fitting TRBD1. The CDR3 here is CASSTQTGGRVNTEAFF. In nucleotides, the CDR3 is TGTGCCAGCAGCACCCAAACAGGGGGACGGGTGAACACTGAAGCTTTCTTT.